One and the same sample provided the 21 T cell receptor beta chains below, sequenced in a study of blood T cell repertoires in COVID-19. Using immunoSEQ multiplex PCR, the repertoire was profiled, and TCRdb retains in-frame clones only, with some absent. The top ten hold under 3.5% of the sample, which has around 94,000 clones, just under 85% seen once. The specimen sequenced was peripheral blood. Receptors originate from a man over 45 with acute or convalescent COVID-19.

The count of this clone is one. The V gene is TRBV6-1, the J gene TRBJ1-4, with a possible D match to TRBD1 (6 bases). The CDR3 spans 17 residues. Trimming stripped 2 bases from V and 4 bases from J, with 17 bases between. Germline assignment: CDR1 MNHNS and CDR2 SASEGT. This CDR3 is CASSEPPRGGSNEKLFF. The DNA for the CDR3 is TGTGCCAGCAGTGAACCCCCCAGGGGCGGAAGTAATGAAAAACTGTTTTTT.

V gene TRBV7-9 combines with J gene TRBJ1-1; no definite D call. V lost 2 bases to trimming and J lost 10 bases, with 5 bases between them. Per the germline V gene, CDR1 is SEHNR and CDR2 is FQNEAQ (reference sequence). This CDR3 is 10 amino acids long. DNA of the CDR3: TGTGCCAGCAGCTTATCCGGAGCTTTCTTT. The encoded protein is CASSLSGAFF.

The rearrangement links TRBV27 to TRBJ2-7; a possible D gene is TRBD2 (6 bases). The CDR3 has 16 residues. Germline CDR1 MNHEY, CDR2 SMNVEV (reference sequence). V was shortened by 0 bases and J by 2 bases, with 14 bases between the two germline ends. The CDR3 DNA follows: TGTGCCAGCAGTTTATCGTCTGTCGGACTAACCTACGAGCAGTACTTC. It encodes CASSLSSVGLTYEQYF.

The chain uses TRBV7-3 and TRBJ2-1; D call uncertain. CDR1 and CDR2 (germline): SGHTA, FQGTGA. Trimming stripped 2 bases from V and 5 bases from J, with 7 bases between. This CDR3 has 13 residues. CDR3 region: CASSLSPNNEQFF. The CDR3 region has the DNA TGTGCCAGCAGCTTATCCCCAAACAATGAGCAGTTCTTC.

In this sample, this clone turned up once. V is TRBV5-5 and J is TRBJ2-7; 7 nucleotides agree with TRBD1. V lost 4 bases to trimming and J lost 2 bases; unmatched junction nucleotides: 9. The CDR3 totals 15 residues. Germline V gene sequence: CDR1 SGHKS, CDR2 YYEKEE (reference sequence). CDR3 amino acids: CASSRAQGNTYEQYF. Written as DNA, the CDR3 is TGTGCCAGCAGCCGTGCACAGGGGAACACCTACGAGCAGTACTTC.

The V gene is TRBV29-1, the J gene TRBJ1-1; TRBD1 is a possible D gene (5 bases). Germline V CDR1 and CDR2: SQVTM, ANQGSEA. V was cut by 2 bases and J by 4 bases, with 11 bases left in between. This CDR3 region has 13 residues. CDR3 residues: CSVEQGLVTEAFF. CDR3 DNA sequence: TGCAGCGTTGAACAGGGATTAGTCACTGAAGCTTTCTTT.

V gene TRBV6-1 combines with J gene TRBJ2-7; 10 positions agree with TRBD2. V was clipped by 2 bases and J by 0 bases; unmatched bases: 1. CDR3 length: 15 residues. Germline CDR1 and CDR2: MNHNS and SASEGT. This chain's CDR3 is CASSELAGVSYEQYF. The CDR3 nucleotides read TGTGCCAGCAGTGAACTAGCGGGGGTCTCCTACGAGCAGTACTTC.

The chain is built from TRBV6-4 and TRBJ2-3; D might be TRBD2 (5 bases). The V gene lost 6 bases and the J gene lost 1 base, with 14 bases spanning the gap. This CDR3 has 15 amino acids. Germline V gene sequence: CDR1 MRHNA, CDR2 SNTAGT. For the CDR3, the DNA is TGTGCCAGCAGACCTCAAGCGGCTCGCACAGATACGCAGTATTTT. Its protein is CASRPQAARTDTQYF.

The CDR3 protein is CASSLGGQEPQHF. The CDR3 coding sequence is TGTGCCAGCAGCTTAGGTGGACAGGAGCCCCAGCATTTT. The chain combines TRBV7-2 with TRBJ1-5; 7 positions match TRBD1. With 1 base clipped from V and 8 bases from J, the junction kept 2 bases outside the gene matches. The CDR3 has 13 amino acids. CDR1 and CDR2 from the germline V gene are SGHTA and FQGNSA.

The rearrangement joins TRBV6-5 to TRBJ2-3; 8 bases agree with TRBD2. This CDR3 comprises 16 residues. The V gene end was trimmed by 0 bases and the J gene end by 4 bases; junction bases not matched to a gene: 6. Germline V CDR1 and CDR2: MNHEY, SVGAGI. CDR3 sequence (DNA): TGTGCCAGCAGTTACTCTGGACTAGCTGTCCCAGATACGCAGTATTTT. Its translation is CASSYSGLAVPDTQYF.

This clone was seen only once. The CDR3, as DNA: TGTGCCTGGAGTGCGGGACACACCTACGAGCAGTACTTC. As protein: CAWSAGHTYEQYF. The chain uses TRBV30 and TRBJ2-7; D might be TRBD1 (6 bases). Trimming stripped 1 base from V and 2 bases from J, with 9 bases between. The CDR3 is made up of 13 amino acids. Germline assignment: CDR1 GTSNPN and CDR2 SVGIG (reference sequence).

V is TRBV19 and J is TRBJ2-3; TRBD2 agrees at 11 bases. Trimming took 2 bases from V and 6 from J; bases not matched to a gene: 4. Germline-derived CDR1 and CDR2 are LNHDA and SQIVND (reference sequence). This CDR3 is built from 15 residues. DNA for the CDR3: TGTGCCAGTAGTATACTAGCGGGAGGTGGGGATACGCAGTATTTT. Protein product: CASSILAGGGDTQYF.

The CDR3 region has the DNA TGTGCCAGCAGTTTCGGACAGGGGGCCGGTAACACTGAAGCTTTCTTT. Amino acid sequence: CASSFGQGAGNTEAFF. The gene calls are TRBV6-2 or TRBV6-3 and TRBJ1-1, with 11 bases aligning to TRBD1. V shed 4 bases and J 2 bases; nucleotides not matched to a gene: 6. CDR3 size: 16 residues. Germline CDR1 reads MNHEY; CDR2 reads SVGEGT.

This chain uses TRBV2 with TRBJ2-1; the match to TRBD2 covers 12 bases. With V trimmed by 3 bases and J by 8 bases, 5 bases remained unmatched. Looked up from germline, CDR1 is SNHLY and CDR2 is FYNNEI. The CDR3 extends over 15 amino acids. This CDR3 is CASSDILAGGDEQFF. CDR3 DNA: TGTGCCAGCAGTGATATTCTAGCGGGAGGGGATGAGCAGTTCTTC.

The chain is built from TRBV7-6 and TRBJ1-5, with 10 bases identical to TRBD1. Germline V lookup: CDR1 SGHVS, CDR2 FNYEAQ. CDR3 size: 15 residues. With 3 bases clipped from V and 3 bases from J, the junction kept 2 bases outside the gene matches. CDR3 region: CASSFGTGANQPQHF. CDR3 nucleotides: TGTGCCAGCAGCTTCGGGACAGGGGCCAATCAGCCCCAGCATTTT.

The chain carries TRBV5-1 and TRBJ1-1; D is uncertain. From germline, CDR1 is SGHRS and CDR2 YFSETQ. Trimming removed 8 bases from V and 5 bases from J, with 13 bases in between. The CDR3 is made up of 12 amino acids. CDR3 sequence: CASNRGGTEAFF. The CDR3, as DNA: TGCGCCAGTAACAGAGGCGGGACTGAAGCTTTCTTT.

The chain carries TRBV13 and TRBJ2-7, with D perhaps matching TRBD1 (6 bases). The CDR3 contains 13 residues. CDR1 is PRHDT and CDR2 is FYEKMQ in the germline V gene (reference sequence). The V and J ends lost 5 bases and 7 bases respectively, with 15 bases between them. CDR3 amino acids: CASSARGWREQYF. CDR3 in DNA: TGTGCCAGCAGCGCCAGGGGATGGCGAGAGCAGTACTTC.

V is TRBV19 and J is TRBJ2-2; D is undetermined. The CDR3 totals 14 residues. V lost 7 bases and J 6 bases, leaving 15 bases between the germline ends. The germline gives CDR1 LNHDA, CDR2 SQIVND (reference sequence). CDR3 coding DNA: TGTGCCAGTACTATCGGCGGCCGGGCCGGGGAGCTGTTTTTT. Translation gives CASTIGGRAGELFF. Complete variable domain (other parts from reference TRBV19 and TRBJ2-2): DGGITQSPKYLFRKEGQNVTLSCEQNLNHDAMYWYRQDPGQGLRLIYYSQIVNDFQKGDIAEGYSVSREKKESFPLTVTSAQKNPTAFYLCASTIGGRAGELFFGEGSRLTVL.

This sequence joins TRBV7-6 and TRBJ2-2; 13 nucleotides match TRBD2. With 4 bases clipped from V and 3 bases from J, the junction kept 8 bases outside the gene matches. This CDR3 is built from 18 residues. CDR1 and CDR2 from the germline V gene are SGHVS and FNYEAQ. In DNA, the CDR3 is TGTGCCAGCAGCTATCGGACTAGCGGGGGCGGAGACACCGGGGAGCTGTTTTTT. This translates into CASSYRTSGGGDTGELFF.

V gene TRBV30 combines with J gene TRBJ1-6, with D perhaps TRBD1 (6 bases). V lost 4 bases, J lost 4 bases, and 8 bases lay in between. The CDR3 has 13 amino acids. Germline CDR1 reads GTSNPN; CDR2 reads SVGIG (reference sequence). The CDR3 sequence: CAWTGAYNSPLHF. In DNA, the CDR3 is TGTGCCTGGACAGGGGCATATAATTCACCCCTCCACTTT.

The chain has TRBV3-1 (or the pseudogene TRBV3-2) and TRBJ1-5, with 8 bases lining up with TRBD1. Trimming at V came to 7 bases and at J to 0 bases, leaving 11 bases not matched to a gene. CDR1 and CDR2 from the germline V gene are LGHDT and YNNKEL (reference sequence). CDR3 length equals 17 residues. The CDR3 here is CASMDRAPLNSNQPQHF. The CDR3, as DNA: TGTGCCAGCATGGACAGGGCACCGCTTAATAGCAATCAGCCCCAGCATTTT.